Presented here are 10 T cell receptor beta chains from one specimen sequenced in a study of T cells in Graves' hyperthyroidism and ophthalmopathy. The TCR beta CDR3 regions underwent amplification using RNA transcripts as the source. First-round RT-PCR targeting the TCR CDR3 was performed with the HTBI primer set. A single record per CDR3 protein comes from TCRdb applying MiXCR to the multiplex PCR reads. Of 350,000 to 450,000 distinct CDR3 sequences in the sample, approximately 15% were seen once. Sequenced input: blood. These receptors all stem from an older woman with Graves' hyperthyroidism.

This clonotype occurred a few times. The chain uses TRBV7-2 and TRBJ2-4; possibly TRBD2 for D (5 bases). The V and J ends lost 5 bases and 0 bases respectively, with 8 bases between them. This CDR3 comprises 14 residues. From germline, CDR1 is SGHTA and CDR2 FQGNSA. CDR3 protein: CASSTGLAKNIQYF. As DNA, the CDR3 is TGTGCCAGCAGCACCGGACTAGCCAAAAACATTCAGTACTTC. Full variable domain (missing parts from reference TRBV7-2 and TRBJ2-4): GAGVSQSPSNKVTEKGKDVELRCDPISGHTALYWYRQSLGQGLEFLIYFQGNSAPDKSGLPSDRFSAERTGGSVSTLTIQRTQQEDSAVYLCASSTGLAKNIQYFGAGTRLSVL.

This clonotype has a count of ten or more. The V gene is TRBV5-6, the J gene TRBJ2-1; D gene ambiguous. The CDR3 consists of 14 residues. V was clipped by 0 bases and J by 2 bases, with 6 bases between them. Germline V gene sequence: CDR1 SGHDT, CDR2 YYEEEE. CDR3 in amino acids: CASSLAVPYNEQFF. The CDR3 DNA reads as TGTGCCAGCAGCTTGGCTGTGCCCTACAATGAGCAGTTCTTC.

Ten or more counts support this clonotype. This chain links TRBV2 with TRBJ1-6; D is unresolved. The CDR3 sequence is 14 residues long. The V gene's germline CDR1 is SNHLY and CDR2 FYNNEI. V was shortened by 5 bases and J by 7 bases, with 12 bases between the two germline ends. The CDR3 coding sequence is TGTGCCAGCAGTCTGGACGGGGAGAATTCACCCCTCCACTTT. It encodes CASSLDGENSPLHF.

This clonotype was observed at least ten times. V and J are TRBV2 and TRBJ2-5; 14 bases are a match to TRBD2. The CDR3 is 17 amino acids. Trimming removed 6 bases from V and 3 bases from J; junction bases left unmatched: 9. CDR1 is SNHLY and CDR2 is FYNNEI in the germline V gene. The CDR3 spells CASSLALGLAGEETQYF. CDR3 bases: TGTGCCAGCAGCTTAGCGTTGGGACTAGCGGGAGAAGAGACCCAGTACTTC.

With respect to this clonotype: One end of the junction does not line up with germline, which may come from a read error. The genes are TRBV29-1 and TRBJ1-2; tentatively, D is TRBD1 (5 bases). Germline loops: CDR1 SQVTM, CDR2 ANQGSEA. This CDR3 has 11 amino acids. CDR3 amino acids: CSVDGGGGCTF. The CDR3 DNA is TGCAGCGTTGACGGGGGAGGCGGCTGCACCTTC. Filled out from reference TRBV29-1 and TRBJ1-2, the complete variable domain reads SAVISQKPSRDICQRGTSLTIQCQVDSQVTMMFWYRQQPGQSLTLIATANQGSEATYESGFVIDKFPISRPNLTFSTLTVSNMSPEDSSIYLCSVDGGGGCTFGSGTRLTVV.

This chain links TRBV7-2 with TRBJ2-1; no firm D call. This CDR3 has 14 amino acids. Germline CDR1 and CDR2: SGHTA and FQGNSA. V lost 0 bases and J 8 bases, leaving 11 bases between the germline ends. CDR3 coding DNA: TGTGCCAGCAGCTTAGCGCCCGGTGGGTATGAGCAGTTCTTC. Translating it yields CASSLAPGGYEQFF.

This clonotype has a count of ten or more. V and J are TRBV6-1 and TRBJ1-5, with 9 positions matching TRBD1. Germline V gives CDR1 MNHNS, CDR2 SASEGT. This CDR3 has 17 residues. V shed 4 bases and J 6 bases; nucleotides not matched to a gene: 13. The CDR3 reads CASSGLWGQGGGQPQHF. CDR3 DNA sequence: TGTGCCAGCAGTGGACTTTGGGGACAGGGAGGAGGTCAGCCCCAGCATTTT.

Worth noting for this clonotype: The junction does not match germline at one end; this may be a read error. The chain has TRBV11-3 and TRBJ1-1, with unresolved D. This CDR3 has 13 amino acids. CDR1 and CDR2 from the germline V gene are SGHNT and YENEEA. The chain's CDR3 is CASGLYRADEAFF. CDR3 in DNA: TGTGCCAGCGGCTTGTATCGGGCAGATGAAGCTTTCTTT.

This clonotype showed up many times. The gene calls are TRBV2 and TRBJ2-3, with 8 bases identical to TRBD2. V lost 0 bases to trimming and J lost 4 bases; unmatched junction nucleotides: 9. CDR3 size: 17 residues. Germline assignment: CDR1 SNHLY and CDR2 FYNNEI. CDR3 protein: CASSEATSVPEADTQYF. For the CDR3, the DNA is TGTGCCAGCAGTGAAGCGACTAGCGTCCCTGAGGCAGATACGCAGTATTTT.

The genes are TRBV5-1 and TRBJ1-2; TRBD1 might be the D (5 bases). This CDR3 is 16 amino acids long. From germline, CDR1 is SGHRS and CDR2 YFSETQ. The V end lost 0 bases, the J end lost 1 base, and 13 bases lay between the germline ends. Written as DNA, the CDR3 is TGCGCCAGCAGCTTGGGGGGCCAGGCTGATAACTATGGCTACACCTTC. Translating gives CASSLGGQADNYGYTF.